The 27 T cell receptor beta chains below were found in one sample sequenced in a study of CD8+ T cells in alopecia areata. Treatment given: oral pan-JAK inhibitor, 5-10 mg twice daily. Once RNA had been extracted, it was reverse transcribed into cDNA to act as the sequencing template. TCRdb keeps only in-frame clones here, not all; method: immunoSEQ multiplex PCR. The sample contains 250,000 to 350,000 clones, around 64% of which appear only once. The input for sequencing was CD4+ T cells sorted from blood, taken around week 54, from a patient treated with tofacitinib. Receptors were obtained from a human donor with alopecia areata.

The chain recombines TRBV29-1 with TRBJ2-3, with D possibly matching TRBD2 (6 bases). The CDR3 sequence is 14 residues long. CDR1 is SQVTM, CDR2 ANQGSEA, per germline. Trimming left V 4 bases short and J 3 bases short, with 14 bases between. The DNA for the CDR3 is TGCAGCGTTGGGGGCTTAGCGGTGACAGATACGCAGTATTTT. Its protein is CSVGGLAVTDTQYF.

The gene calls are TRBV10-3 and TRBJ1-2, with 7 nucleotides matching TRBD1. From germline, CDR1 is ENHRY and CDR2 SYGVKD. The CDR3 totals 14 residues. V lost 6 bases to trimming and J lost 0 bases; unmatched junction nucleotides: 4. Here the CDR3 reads CAIRDRVANYGYTF. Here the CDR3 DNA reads TGTGCCATCAGAGACAGGGTTGCTAACTATGGCTACACCTTC.

CDR3 sequence: CASSLGAYEQYF. CDR3 in DNA: TGTGCCAGCAGCTTAGGGGCATACGAGCAGTACTTC. The rearrangement uses TRBV7-9 and TRBJ2-7; no clear D. The CDR3 extends over 12 amino acids. Germline V gives CDR1 SEHNR, CDR2 FQNEAQ (reference sequence). The V gene lost 1 base and the J gene lost 4 bases, with 5 bases spanning the gap.

The CDR3 sequence: CASSVVHRTGIEAFF. CDR3 nucleotides: TGTGCCAGCAGCGTAGTCCATAGGACAGGGATTGAAGCTTTCTTT. The chain joins TRBV9 to TRBJ1-1, with TRBD1 identical over 8 bases. J lost 7 bases, V lost 0 bases, and 8 bases had no gene match. CDR3 length: 15 residues. Germline CDR1 and CDR2: SGDLS and YYNGEE.

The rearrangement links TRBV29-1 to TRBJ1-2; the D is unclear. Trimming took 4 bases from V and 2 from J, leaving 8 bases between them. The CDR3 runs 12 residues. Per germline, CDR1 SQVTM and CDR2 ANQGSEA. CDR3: CSVVPGNYGYTF. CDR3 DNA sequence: TGCAGCGTTGTTCCGGGGAACTATGGCTACACCTTC.

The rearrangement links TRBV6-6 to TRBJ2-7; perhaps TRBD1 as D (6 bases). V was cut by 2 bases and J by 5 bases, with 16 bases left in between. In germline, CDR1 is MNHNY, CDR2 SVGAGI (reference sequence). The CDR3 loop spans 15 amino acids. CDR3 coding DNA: TGTGCCAGCAGTTACCCCCCCGGGACACTAGACGAGCAGTACTTC. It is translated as CASSYPPGTLDEQYF.

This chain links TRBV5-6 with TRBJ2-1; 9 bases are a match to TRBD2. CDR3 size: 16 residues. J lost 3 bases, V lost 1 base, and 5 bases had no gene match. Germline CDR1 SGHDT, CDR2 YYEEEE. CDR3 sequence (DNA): TGTGCCAGCAGCTTGTTAGCGGGGGCCGTCTACAATGAGCAGTTCTTC. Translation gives CASSLLAGAVYNEQFF.

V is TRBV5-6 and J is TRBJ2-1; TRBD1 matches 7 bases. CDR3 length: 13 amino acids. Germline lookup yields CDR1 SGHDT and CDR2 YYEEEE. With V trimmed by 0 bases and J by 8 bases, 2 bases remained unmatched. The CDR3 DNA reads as TGTGCCAGCAGCTTGGAAGGGGGCGATGAGCAGTTCTTC. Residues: CASSLEGGDEQFF.

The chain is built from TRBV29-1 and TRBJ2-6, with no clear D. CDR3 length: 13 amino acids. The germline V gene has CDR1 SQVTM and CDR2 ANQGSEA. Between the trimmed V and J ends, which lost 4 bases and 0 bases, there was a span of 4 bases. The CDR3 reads CSVVNSGANVLTF. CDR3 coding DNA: TGCAGCGTTGTGAACTCTGGGGCCAACGTCCTGACTTTC.

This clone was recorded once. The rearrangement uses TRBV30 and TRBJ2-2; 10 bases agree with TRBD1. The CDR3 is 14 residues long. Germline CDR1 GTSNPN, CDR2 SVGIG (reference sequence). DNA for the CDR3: TGTGCTGCGCCTGGGACAGGGGCTGCCGGGGAGCTGTTTTTT. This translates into CAAPGTGAAGELFF.

CDR3 nucleotides: TGTGCCAGCAGCCCTTGGGGGGACTTGAGTGAAGCTTTCTTT. It codes for CASSPWGDLSEAFF. The V gene is TRBV27, the J gene TRBJ1-1; a weak D match, TRBD1 (5 bases). V was pared by 6 bases and J by 7 bases, with 18 bases between. CDR1 is MNHEY and CDR2 is SMNVEV in the germline V gene (reference sequence). CDR3 length equals 14 residues.

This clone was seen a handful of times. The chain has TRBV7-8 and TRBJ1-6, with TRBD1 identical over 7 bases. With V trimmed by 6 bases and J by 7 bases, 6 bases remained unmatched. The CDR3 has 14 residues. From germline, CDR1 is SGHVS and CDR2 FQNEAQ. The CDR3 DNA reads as TGTGCCAGCAGTTTTGGACAGGCGAATTCACCCCTCCACTTT. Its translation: CASSFGQANSPLHF.

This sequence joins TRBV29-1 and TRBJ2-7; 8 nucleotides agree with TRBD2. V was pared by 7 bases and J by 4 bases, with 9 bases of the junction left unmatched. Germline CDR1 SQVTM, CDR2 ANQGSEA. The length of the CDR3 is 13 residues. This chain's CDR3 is CSASRGAGYEQYF. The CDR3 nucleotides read TGCAGCGCTTCGCGGGGGGCCGGTTACGAGCAGTACTTC.

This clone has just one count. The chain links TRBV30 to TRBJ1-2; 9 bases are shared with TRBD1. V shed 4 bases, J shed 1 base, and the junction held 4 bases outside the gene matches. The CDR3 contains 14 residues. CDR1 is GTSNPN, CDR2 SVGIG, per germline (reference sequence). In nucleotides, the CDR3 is TGTGCCTGGACCCGGACAGGGGTTAACTATGGCTACACCTTC. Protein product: CAWTRTGVNYGYTF.

The CDR3 DNA reads as TGCGCCAGCAGCGAGGGAACCGATGAAAAACTGTTTTTT. Translated, it gives CASSEGTDEKLFF. The rearrangement joins TRBV5-1 to TRBJ1-4; no firm D call. Per germline, CDR1 SGHRS and CDR2 YFSETQ. There are 13 residues in the CDR3. With 4 bases removed from V and 6 bases from J, the gap between germline ends came to 10 bases.

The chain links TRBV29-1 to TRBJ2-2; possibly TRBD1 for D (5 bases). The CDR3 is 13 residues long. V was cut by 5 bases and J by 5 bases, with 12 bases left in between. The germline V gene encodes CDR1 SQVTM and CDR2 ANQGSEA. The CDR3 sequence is CSVRLRATGELFF. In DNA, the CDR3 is TGCAGCGTTCGGCTCAGGGCGACCGGGGAGCTGTTTTTT.

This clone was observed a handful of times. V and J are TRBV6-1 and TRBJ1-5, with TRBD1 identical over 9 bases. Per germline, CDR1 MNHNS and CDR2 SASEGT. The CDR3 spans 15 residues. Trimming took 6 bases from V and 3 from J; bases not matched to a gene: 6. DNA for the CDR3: TGTGCCAGCAGCTGGACAGGGGCCAACAATCAGCCCCAGCATTTT. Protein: CASSWTGANNQPQHF.

As DNA, the CDR3 is TGTGCCAGTACCTTGGCGGGGCTCCAAGAGACCCAGTACTTC. Its translation: CASTLAGLQETQYF. The chain employs TRBV11-2 and TRBJ2-5; weak D call: TRBD2 (6 bases). This CDR3 comprises 14 residues. V was trimmed by 9 bases and J by 1 base, leaving 15 bases between them. The germline V gene has CDR1 SGHAT and CDR2 FQNNGV. The full variable domain, with the rest looked up from reference TRBV11-2 and TRBJ2-5, is EAGVAQSPRYKIIEKRQSVAFWCNPISGHATLYWYQQILGQGPKLLIQFQNNGVVDDSQLPKDRFSAERLKGVDSTLKIQPAKLEDSAVYLCASTLAGLQETQYFGPGTRLLVL.

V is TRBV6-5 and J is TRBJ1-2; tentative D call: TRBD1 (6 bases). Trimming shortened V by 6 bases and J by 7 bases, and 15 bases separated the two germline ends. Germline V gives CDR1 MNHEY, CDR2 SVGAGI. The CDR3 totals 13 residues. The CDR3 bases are TGTGCCAGCAGGGTTGGACAGTCGACTGGCTACACCTTC. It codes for CASRVGQSTGYTF.

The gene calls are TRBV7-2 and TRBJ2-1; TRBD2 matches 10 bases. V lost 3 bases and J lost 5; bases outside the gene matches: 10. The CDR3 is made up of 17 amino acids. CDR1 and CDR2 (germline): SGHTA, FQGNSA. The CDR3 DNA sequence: TGTGCCAGCAGCTTCCCCAGGCTAGCGGGGGCCCACAATGAGCAGTTCTTC. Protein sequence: CASSFPRLAGAHNEQFF.

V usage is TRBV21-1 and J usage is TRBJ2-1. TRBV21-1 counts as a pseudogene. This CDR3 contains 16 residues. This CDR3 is CASSATGRSSYNEQFF. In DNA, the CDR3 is TGTGCCAGCAGCGCTACAGGGAGGAGCTCCTACAATGAGCAGTTCTTC.

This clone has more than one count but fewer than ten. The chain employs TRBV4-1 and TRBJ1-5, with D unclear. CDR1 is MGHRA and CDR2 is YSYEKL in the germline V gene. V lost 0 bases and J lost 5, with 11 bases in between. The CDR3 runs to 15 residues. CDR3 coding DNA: TGCGCCAGCAGCCAAGATCCGGTCTCCTATCAGCCCCAGCATTTT. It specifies CASSQDPVSYQPQHF.

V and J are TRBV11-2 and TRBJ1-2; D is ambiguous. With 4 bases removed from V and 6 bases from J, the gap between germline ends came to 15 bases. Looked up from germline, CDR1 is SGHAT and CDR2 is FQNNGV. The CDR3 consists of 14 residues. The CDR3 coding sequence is TGTGCCAGCAGCTCCGACGGAATACCTGATGGCTACACCTTC. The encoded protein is CASSSDGIPDGYTF.

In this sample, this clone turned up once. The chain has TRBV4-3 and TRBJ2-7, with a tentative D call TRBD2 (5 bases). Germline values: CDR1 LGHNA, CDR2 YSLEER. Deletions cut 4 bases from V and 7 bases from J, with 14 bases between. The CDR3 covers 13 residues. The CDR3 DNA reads TGCGCCAGCAGCCGCACGGACTGGGGAGAGCAGTACTTC. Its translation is CASSRTDWGEQYF.

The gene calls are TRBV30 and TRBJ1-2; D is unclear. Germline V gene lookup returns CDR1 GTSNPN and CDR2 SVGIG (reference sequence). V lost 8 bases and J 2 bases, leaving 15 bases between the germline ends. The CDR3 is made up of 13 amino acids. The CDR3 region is CAALAKGNYGYTF. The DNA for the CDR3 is TGTGCCGCCTTAGCGAAGGGCAACTATGGCTACACCTTC.

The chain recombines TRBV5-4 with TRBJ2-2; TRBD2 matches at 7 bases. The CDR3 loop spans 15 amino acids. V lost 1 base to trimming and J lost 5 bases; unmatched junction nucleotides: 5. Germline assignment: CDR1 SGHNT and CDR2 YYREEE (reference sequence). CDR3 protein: CASSLRLAETGELFF. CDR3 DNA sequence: TGTGCCAGCAGCTTGAGGCTAGCGGAAACCGGGGAGCTGTTTTTT.

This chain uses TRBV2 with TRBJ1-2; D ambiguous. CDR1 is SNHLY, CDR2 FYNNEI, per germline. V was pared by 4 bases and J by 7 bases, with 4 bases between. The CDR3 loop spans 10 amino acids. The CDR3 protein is CASSVSGYTF. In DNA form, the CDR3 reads TGTGCCAGCAGTGTGAGTGGCTACACCTTC.